The 5 T cell receptor beta chains below were found in one sample sequenced in a study of T cells expressing NK-cell markers. TCRdb reanalyzed the 5' RACE reads and collapses them to one entry per CDR3 protein, without DNA. The specimen's table records 90,000 to 130,000 distinct CDR3 sequences. Specimen: blood T cells: a sorted CD56 or NKG2C T cell subset, CD4+ or CD8+ T cells, or bulk PBMC T cells (not recorded which). The receptors originated from a woman aged 18-69 years in good health.

The V gene is TRBV4-3, the J gene TRBJ1-1; TCRdb picks TRBD1, but there is no DNA to check that call. This CDR3 spans 13 amino acids. CDR1 is LGHNA and CDR2 is YSLEER in the germline V gene. CDR3 amino acids: CASSHSTASEAFF.

This chain joins TRBV6-5 and TRBJ2-5; there is no DNA to check the TCRdb D call of TRBD1. Germline V gene sequence: CDR1 MNHEY, CDR2 SVGAGI. This CDR3 has 16 residues. The CDR3 loop is CASSYRISGTQETQYF.

The CDR3 loop is CASSPSMNTGELFF. This chain uses TRBV5-1 with TRBJ2-2. The CDR3 is 14 amino acids. The germline CDR1 and CDR2 sequences are SGHRS and YFSETQ. Full variable domain (rest looked up from reference TRBV5-1 and TRBJ2-2): KAGVTQTPRYLIKTRGQQVTLSCSPISGHRSVSWYQQTPGQGLQFLFEYFSETQRNKGNFPGRFSGRQFSNSRSEMNVSTLELGDSALYLCASSPSMNTGELFFGEGSRLTVL.

This chain connects TRBV7-2 to TRBJ2-1; the D gene TCRdb calls, TRBD1, cannot be checked with no DNA. CDR3 size: 14 residues. Per the germline V gene, CDR1 is SGHTA and CDR2 is FQGNSA. The CDR3 protein is CASSLGGADNEQFF. The whole variable domain, filled in from reference TRBV7-2 and TRBJ2-1, reads GAGVSQSPSNKVTEKGKDVELRCDPISGHTALYWYRQSLGQGLEFLIYFQGNSAPDKSGLPSDRFSAERTGGSVSTLTIQRTQQEDSAVYLCASSLGGADNEQFFGPGTRLTVL.

The V call is TRBV12-3 or TRBV12-4, the J call TRBJ2-1; TCRdb selects TRBD1, and the lack of DNA leaves this call unchecked. This CDR3 contains 14 residues. CDR3 sequence reads: CASNSRGPYNEQFF.